The T cell receptor beta chain described here comes from a study of tumor-infiltrating lymphocytes in primary liver carcinoma (dated by TCRdb to the late 2010s). Study-wide context: Surgical resection was performed in China between 2015 and early 2016 on a handful of patients with histopathologically diagnosed primary liver carcinoma. Of the five patients (three men and two women, aged 30 to 69 years), four had hepatocellular carcinoma and one had combined HCC and intrahepatic cholangiocarcinoma. The tumors of the five patients were staged as T1-T3 N0M0, with maximum diameters ranging from roughly 4 to 11 cm. Each sample produced roughly 3.5 to 8 million productive TCRbeta reads, and read depth showed no significant difference between tissue types. For each liver tumor, the study sampled five regions along with adjacent normal tissue and blood, and applied TCRbeta repertoire sequencing, expression microarrays and whole-exome sequencing. A total of some 35 specimens from 5 patients underwent TCRbeta repertoire sequencing, comprising around 25 tumor regions, 5 adjacent noncancerous liver tissues and 5 peripheral blood samples. High reproducibility was observed for the technical replicate repertoires, with mean shared-clone rates approximately 0.9 and correlation coefficients above 0.95.

Results the study describes overall, beyond this receptor: The top 250 clones made up a significantly larger repertoire fraction in tumors than in blood (p = 0.039). Only the TCR beta chain was sequenced, so true repertoire diversity is likely underestimated because unpaired alpha chains were not captured. Repertoire overlap was higher between tumor regions (mean around 36%) than tumor-adjacent (17%) or tumor-blood (approximately 15%) pairs, consistent with antigen-driven expansion. With just five or six patients in the study, the authors point out that the findings should be validated in a larger study. Bulk unsorted samples precluded comparing CD4+ and CD8+ T cell repertoires.

This clonotype is a singleton in its sample. Its cognate antigen has yet to be identified. Relative to the germline gene, one junction end is altered; a read error may explain this. According to the germline V gene, CDR1 reads SGHAT and CDR2 reads FQNNGV. The CDR3 runs 13 amino acids, cysteine and phenylalanine included. Just the 39-base CDR3 DNA is kept, in frame starting at base 1. Starting from approximately 500 ng total RNA, TCRbeta-specific cDNA was produced by reverse transcription with a constant-region primer and ProtoScript II reverse transcriptase. TCRbeta libraries were built with three nested multiplex PCR rounds, a slightly modified ARM-PCR procedure. Each of the first two PCR rounds ran for about 10 cycles and used multiplex TRBV1-TRBV30 forward primers together with a Cbeta reverse primer. Sample barcodes and Illumina adapters were attached in a final 25-cycle PCR using Deep VentR polymerase. Amplicons of 200-500 bp were gel-purified with a QIAquick gel extraction kit before sequencing. An Illumina HiSeq 2500 was used to sequence the TCRbeta amplicons with 250-bp paired-end reads. The study's processing was this. To recover full CDR3 sequences, reads were quality-trimmed using Trimmomatic v0.33 and paired reads were then merged using FLASH v1.2.11. V, D and J germline segments were assigned to the rearranged TCRbeta sequences by MiGEC v1.2.1b. Clonotype statistics and Shannon-Wiener diversity indices were calculated with VDJtools v1.0.0. To reduce sampling bias, subsequent analyses other than the diversity analysis used only the 250 most abundant clonotypes in each sample. The public reads were quality trimmed at Q25 with fastp and then assembled into clones with MiXCR by TCRdb, keeping productive beta chains. Rows with one shared CDR3 protein collapse into an entry with the most common genes and DNA. These V and J calls rely on TCRdb rather than the paper's analysis. Within this sample are fewer than 350,000 distinct CDR3 sequences, with almost 65% of them counted one time only. The top ten clones comprise 6.5% of the sample.

RNA from unsorted whole blood was extracted with TRIzol reagent, and germline DNA was obtained with the DNeasy Blood & Tissue kit. Patients had chronic HBV infection and were treatment-naive at sampling. About 4 milliliters of peripheral blood were collected into K2EDTA tubes before surgery. This clonotype was obtained from a man between 40 and 49 years old with primary liver carcinoma and hepatitis B virus infection. Sequencing input: peripheral blood. This chain joins TRBV11-2 to TRBJ2-5; no D gene call is confident. For the CDR3, the sequence is CVSSINTQETQCF. The nucleotide sequence reads as follows: TGTGTCAGCAGCATTAATACCCAAGAGACCCAGTGCTTC.